This entry concerns a single T cell receptor beta chain. Germline V gene sequence: CDR1 LNHDA, CDR2 SQIVND (reference sequence). With 4 bases removed from V and 5 bases from J, the gap between germline ends came to 14 bases. The CDR3 contains 14 residues. This sample is part of a study of blood T cell repertoires in COVID-19. Study-level background: Samples of COVID-19 (acute and convalescent) were obtained from the United States, Italy and Spain. In each case, the material was cDNA or gDNA derived from T cells, B-cell-depleted T cells, or PBMCs.

Some clones are missing from TCRdb's copy, which holds only in-frame ones; the method was immunoSEQ multiplex PCR. This sample has about 80,000 clones, with about 88% found just once. The TCR originated in a man between 65 and 85 years old with active or convalescent COVID-19. V and J are TRBV19 and TRBJ1-1, with D maybe TRBD1 (5 bases). Sequenced: peripheral blood. The CDR3 sequence: CASSKGRVGTEAFF. The CDR3 DNA reads TGTGCCAGTAGTAAGGGCAGGGTGGGGACTGAAGCTTTCTTT.